Listed below are T cell receptor beta chains from one sample, sequenced in a study of tumor and adjacent non-tumor tissue in lung cancer. MiXCR, applied by TCRdb to the multiplex PCR reads, yields one record per CDR3 protein. The sample consists of 80,000 to 100,000 distinct CDR3 sequences, around three quarters of them appearing once. Sequenced: distant non-tumor lung tissue. The receptors derive from a man in his 60s with small cell lung cancer. CDR3s include the opening cysteine and the closing phenylalanine or tryptophan. The D gene is left open where the match is weak. For some rows the clone size is stated as once, few or many, or as a class when expanded; others skip it.

j_call	v_call	d_call	clone_size	cdr3_nt	cdr3_aa
TRBJ2-6	TRBV15	NA	few	TGTGCCACCAGCCGAAGAAGAGGCTCTGGGGCCAACGTCCTGACTTTC	CATSRRRGSGANVLTF
TRBJ2-7	TRBV18	NA	NA	TGTGCCAGCTCACCACCGTCCAGCCGGTACGAGCAGTACTTC	CASSPPSSRYEQYF
TRBJ2-1	TRBV12-3/TRBV12-4	NA	NA	TGTGCCAGCACCAGGAGAGTAGCACATGGGGAGTTCTTC	CASTRRVAHGEFF
TRBJ2-5	TRBV20-1	NA	once	TGCAGTGCTAGTCACGGGACCTTCCAAGAGACCCAATACTTC	CSASHGTFQETQYF
TRBJ2-7	TRBV29-1	NA	NA	TGCAGCGTGGGAACTTCCGGGATAGGGCGTGACGAGCAGTACTTC	CSVGTSGIGRDEQYF
TRBJ2-3	TRBV20-1	NA	NA	TGCAGTGCTAGAAACCCCGGGACTCTCACAGATACGCAGTATTTT	CSARNPGTLTDTQYF
TRBJ1-1	TRBV5-1	NA	many	TGCGCCAGCAGCTTGTTTGGGGACACTGAAGCTTTCTTT	CASSLFGDTEAFF
TRBJ2-7	TRBV29-1	NA	NA	TGCATCGTCAAAGAGCGGGTACACTCCTACGAACAGTACTTC	CIVKERVHSYEQYF
TRBJ1-2	TRBV11-3	NA	NA	TGTGCCAGTAGCTCCTCGGACGGGCCTAACTATGGCTACACCTTC	CASSSSDGPNYGYTF
TRBJ2-2	TRBV6-5	TRBD1	NA	TGTGACAGCAGACAGTCCAGGGGGATGTCAGGGGAGCTGTTTTTT	CDSRQSRGMSGELFF
TRBJ1-5	TRBV2	NA	NA	TGTGCCAGCAGTGATTCTCACGGTCAGACCCAGCATTTT	CASSDSHGQTQHF
TRBJ2-1	TRBV6-2/TRBV6-3	NA	NA	TGTGTCAGCAGTTACCCCCTGGGGGCGGCTAGCCGATGCAATGAGCAGTTCTTC	CVSSYPLGAASRCNEQFF
TRBJ2-1	TRBV4-2	NA	NA	TGTGCCAGCAGCCGAGTACCGGAACCCCATTTCTTC	CASSRVPEPHFF
TRBJ2-3	TRBV30	NA	few	TGTGCCTGGGCCAACGGACGGGAAGATACGCAGTATTTC	CAWANGREDTQYF
TRBJ2-1	TRBV11-1	NA	NA	TGTGCCAGCAGCTTAGCGTTAGTGACAAACAATGAGCAGTTCTTC	CASSLALVTNNEQFF